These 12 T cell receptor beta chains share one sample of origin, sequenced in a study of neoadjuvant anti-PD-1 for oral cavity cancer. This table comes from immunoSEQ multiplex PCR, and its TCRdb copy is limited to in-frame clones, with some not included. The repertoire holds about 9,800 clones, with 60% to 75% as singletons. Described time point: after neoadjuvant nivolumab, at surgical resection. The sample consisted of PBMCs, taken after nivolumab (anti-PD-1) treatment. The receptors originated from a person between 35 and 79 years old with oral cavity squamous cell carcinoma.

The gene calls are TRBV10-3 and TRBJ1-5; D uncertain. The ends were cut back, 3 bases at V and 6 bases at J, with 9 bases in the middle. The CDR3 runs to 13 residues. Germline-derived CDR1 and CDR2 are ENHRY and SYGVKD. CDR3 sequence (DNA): TGTGCCATCAGTGATGCTACTTCTCAGCCCCAGCATTTT. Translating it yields CAISDATSQPQHF.

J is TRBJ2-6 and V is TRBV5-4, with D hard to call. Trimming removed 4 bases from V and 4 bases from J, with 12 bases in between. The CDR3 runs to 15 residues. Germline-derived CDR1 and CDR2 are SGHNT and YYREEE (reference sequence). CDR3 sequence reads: CASSDQVTGANVLTF. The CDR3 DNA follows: TGTGCCAGCAGCGACCAGGTAACAGGGGCCAACGTCCTGACTTTC.

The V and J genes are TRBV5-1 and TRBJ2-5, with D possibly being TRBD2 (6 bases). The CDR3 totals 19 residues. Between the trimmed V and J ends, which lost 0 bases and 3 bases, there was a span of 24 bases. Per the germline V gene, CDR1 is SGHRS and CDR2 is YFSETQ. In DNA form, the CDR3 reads TGCGCCAGCAGCTTGGAGGCGGGATCGACCCCTTACTATAAAGAGACCCAGTACTTC. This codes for CASSLEAGSTPYYKETQYF.

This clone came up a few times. CDR3 nucleotides: TGTGCCAGCAGCCAAGACGGAGGGGGGGCCCTCAATGAGCAGTTCTTC. Amino acid sequence: CASSQDGGGALNEQFF. The J gene is TRBJ2-1, the V gene TRBV4-2; a possible D gene is TRBD2 (7 bases). Germline values: CDR1 LGHNA, CDR2 YNFKEQ. V was pared by 0 bases and J by 6 bases, with 15 bases between. CDR3 length: 16 residues.

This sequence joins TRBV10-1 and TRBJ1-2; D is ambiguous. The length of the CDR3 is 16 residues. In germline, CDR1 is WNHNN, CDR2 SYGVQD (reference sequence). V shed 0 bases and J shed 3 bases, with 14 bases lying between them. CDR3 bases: TGCGCCAGCAGTGAGTCGACTCGTCCGGGATACTATGGCTACACCTTC. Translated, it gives CASSESTRPGYYGYTF.

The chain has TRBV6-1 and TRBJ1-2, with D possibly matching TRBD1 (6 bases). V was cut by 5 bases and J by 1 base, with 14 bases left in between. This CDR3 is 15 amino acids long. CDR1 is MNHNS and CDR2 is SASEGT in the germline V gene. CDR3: CASSPRTVINYGYTF. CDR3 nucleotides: TGTGCCAGCAGTCCTCGGACAGTTATTAACTATGGCTACACCTTC.

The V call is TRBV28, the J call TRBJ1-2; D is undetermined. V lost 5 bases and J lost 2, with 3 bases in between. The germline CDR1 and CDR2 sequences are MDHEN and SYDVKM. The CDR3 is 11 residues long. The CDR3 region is CASSPNYGYTF. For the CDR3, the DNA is TGTGCCAGCAGTCCCAACTATGGCTACACCTTC.

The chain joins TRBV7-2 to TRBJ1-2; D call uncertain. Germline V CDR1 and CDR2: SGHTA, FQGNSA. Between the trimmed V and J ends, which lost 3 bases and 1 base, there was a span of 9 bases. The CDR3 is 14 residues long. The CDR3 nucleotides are TGTGCCAGCAGCTTGATGACTCATAACTATGGCTACACCTTC. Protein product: CASSLMTHNYGYTF.

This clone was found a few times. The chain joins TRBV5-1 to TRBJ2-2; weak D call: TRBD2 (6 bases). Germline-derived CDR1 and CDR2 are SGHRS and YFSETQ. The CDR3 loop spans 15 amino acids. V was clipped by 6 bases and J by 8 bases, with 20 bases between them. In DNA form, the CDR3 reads TGCGCCAGCATGCCGGGGGTTGCTAACGCGGGGGAGCTGTTTTTT. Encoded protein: CASMPGVANAGELFF.

In DNA, the CDR3 is TGTGCCAGCAGTGAAGTACTAGCGGGTTACAATGAGCAGTTCTTC. Translation: CASSEVLAGYNEQFF. The chain carries TRBV6-4 and TRBJ2-1; 9 positions match TRBD2. The CDR3 spans 15 residues. The junction had 4 bases not matched to a gene; V was cut back by 3 bases and J by 4 bases. CDR1 and CDR2 (germline): MRHNA, SNTAGT.

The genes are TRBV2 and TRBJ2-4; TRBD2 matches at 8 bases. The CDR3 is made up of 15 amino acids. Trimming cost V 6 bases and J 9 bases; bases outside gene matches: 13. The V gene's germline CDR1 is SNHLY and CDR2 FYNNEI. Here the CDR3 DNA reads TGTGCCAGCAGGCTTTTGGAGACTAGCGTAAGCATTCAGTACTTC. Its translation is CASRLLETSVSIQYF.

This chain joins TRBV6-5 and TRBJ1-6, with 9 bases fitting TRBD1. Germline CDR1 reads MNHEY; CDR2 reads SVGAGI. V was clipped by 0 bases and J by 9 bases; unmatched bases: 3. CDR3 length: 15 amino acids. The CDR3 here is CASSYSQGAGSPLHF. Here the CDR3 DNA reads TGTGCCAGCAGTTACTCACAGGGGGCCGGTTCACCCCTCCACTTT.